The T cell receptor (beta chain) under discussion was sequenced for a study of shared clonotypes between healthy human individuals. Overall study context: The study drew on a couple of women and a few men aged 18 to 49 as donors.

For this clone: Its target is unknown.

Donors had no recently reported acute infections or vaccinations and were HIV-negative. A CD45RA-negative memory subset and a CD45RA+ naive subset were separated from the CD4+ cells. Profiling relied on immunoSEQ multiplex PCR, and the TCRdb table lists in-frame clones only, not all of them. The data hold 1 million to 1.3 million clones, with 70% to 80% observed a single time. Study results and limitations: Estimated richness values were generally larger in naive subsets than in memory subsets.

The CDR3 contains 12 residues. Trimming took off 8 bases at V and 4 bases at J, with 11 bases between the two ends. Per the germline V gene, CDR1 is SNHLY and CDR2 is FYNNEI. This chain links TRBV2 with TRBJ1-1; D call uncertain. This receptor was taken from a man aged 18 to 30 in good health. Some clones in this sample may be carry-over from other donors' samples. Sequencing was performed on memory CD4+ T cells from PBMCs. The subset: CD45RA-negative fraction. The CDR3 bases are TGTGCCAGCTGGGCGCGTCGCACTGAAGCTTTCTTT. Translating gives CASWARRTEAFF.